This T cell receptor beta chain was captured by sequencing in a study of cytomegalovirus exposure and HLA in healthy donors. V shed 0 bases and J shed 3 bases, with 9 bases lying between them. CDR3 length: 15 residues. The data were produced by immunoSEQ multiplex PCR, yet TCRdb's version contains in-frame clones alone and is incomplete. The sample carries 100,000 to 150,000 clones, 80% to 90% recorded once. The receptor's source is a young woman in good health and CMV-seronegative. The chain links TRBV23-1 to TRBJ1-5; unclear D gene. TRBV23-1 counts as an open reading frame of uncertain function. The source material was PBMCs. In DNA, the CDR3 is TGCGCCAGCAGTCAATCGGCCAGACTCAATCAGCCCCAGCATTTT. Amino acid sequence: CASSQSARLNQPQHF.